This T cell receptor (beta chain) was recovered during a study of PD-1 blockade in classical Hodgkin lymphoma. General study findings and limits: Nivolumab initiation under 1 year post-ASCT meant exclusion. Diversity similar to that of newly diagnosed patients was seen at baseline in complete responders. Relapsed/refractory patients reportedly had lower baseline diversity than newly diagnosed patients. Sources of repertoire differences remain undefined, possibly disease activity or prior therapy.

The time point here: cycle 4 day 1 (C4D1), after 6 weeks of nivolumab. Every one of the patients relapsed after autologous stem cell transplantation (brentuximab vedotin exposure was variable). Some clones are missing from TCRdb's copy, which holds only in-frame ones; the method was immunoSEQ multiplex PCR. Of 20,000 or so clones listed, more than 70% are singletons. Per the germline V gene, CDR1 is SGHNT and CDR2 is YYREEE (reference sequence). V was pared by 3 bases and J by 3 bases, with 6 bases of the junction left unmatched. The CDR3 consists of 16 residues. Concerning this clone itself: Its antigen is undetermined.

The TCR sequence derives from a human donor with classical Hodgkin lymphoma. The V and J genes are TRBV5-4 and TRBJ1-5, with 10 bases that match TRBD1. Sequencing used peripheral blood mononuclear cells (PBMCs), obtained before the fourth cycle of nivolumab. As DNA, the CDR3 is TGTGCCAGCAGCTCAACCGGGACAGGGGCCAATCAGCCCCAGCATTTT. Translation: CASSSTGTGANQPQHF.